Shown below are 5 T cell receptor beta chains from a single sample sequenced in a study of blood T cell repertoires in COVID-19 (TCRdb year 2020). Library preparation employed the immunoSEQ multiplex PCR assay. TCRdb re-hosts the immuneACCESS table, in-frame sequences only. Its copies lack some clones; in the studies checked, an unresolved V gene accounts for under half of them, and the cause for the rest is not known. The table for this sample lists about 370,000 clones; around 87% of them were counted only once. Roughly 10% of the sample comes from the top ten. The sequencing sample was made of peripheral blood. The origin of the receptors is a woman aged 25 to 39 with COVID-19, enrolled during active disease.

The chain employs TRBV3-1 (or the pseudogene TRBV3-2) and TRBJ1-3; the D is unclear. The germline V and J ends were trimmed by 4 bases and 1 base, with 14 bases remaining between them. Germline V gene data show CDR1 as LGHDT and CDR2 as YNNKEL (reference sequence). This CDR3 spans 16 amino acids. The CDR3 DNA reads as TGTGCCAGCAGCCGGAGCCACTACCGGTCTGGAAACACCATATATTTT. Its protein is CASSRSHYRSGNTIYF.

This chain uses TRBV11-2 with TRBJ2-3; the match to TRBD2 covers 13 bases. V lost 5 bases and J lost 2; bases outside the gene matches: 4. This CDR3 is 16 amino acids long. Germline V gives CDR1 SGHAT, CDR2 FQNNGV. The CDR3 DNA reads as TGTGCCAGCAGCCGACTAGCGGGGGGACTCACAGATACGCAGTATTTT. Its protein product is CASSRLAGGLTDTQYF. Full variable domain (outside the CDR3, taken from reference TRBV11-2 and TRBJ2-3): EAGVAQSPRYKIIEKRQSVAFWCNPISGHATLYWYQQILGQGPKLLIQFQNNGVVDDSQLPKDRFSAERLKGVDSTLKIQPAKLEDSAVYLCASSRLAGGLTDTQYFGPGTRLTVL.

The chain joins TRBV30 to TRBJ1-3, with D possibly being TRBD1 (5 bases). Germline V gene sequence: CDR1 GTSNPN, CDR2 SVGIG (reference sequence). Trimming pared 2 bases from V and 3 bases from J, leaving 17 bases between. The CDR3 length is 16 residues. Here the CDR3 DNA reads TGTGCCTGGAGTTCGTACGTAGGGGATGGTGGAAACACCATATATTTT. This encodes CAWSSYVGDGGNTIYF.

The V gene is TRBV10-3, the J gene TRBJ1-6; weak D call: TRBD1 (5 bases). Germline V gene sequence: CDR1 ENHRY, CDR2 SYGVKD. V lost 7 bases to trimming and J lost 10 bases, with 14 bases between them. The CDR3 has 13 amino acids. In nucleotides, the CDR3 is TGTGCCATCAAGGGACCGGAGGGGTCACCCCTCCACTTT. Encoded protein: CAIKGPEGSPLHF.

J is TRBJ1-2 and V is TRBV19, with 8 bases aligning to TRBD1. Germline-derived CDR1 and CDR2 are LNHDA and SQIVND (reference sequence). The CDR3 is 17 residues long. V lost 10 bases, J lost 5 bases, and 21 bases stayed unmatched. The CDR3 region has the DNA TGTGCCACCAGGGGCACCCAAGACAGGGGTGGTGAATATGGCTACACCTTC. The encoded protein is CATRGTQDRGGEYGYTF.